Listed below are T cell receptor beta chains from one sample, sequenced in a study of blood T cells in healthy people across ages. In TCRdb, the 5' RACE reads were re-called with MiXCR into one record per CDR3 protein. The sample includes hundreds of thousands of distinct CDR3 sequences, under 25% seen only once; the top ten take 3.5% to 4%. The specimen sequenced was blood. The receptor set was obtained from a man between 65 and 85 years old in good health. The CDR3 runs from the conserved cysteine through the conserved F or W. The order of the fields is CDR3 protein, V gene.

CDR3aa: CATSREGRSSYNEQFF
v_gene: TRBV15

CDR3aa: CASSLSNGPDPQYF
v_gene: TRBV28

CDR3aa: CASSDGAGGYNEQFF
v_gene: TRBV6-4

CDR3aa: CSAEGTGGRSNQPQHF
v_gene: TRBV20-1

CDR3aa: CASSVTSGGYNEQFF
v_gene: TRBV9

CDR3aa: CASSQGLAGGLSYEQYF
v_gene: TRBV14

CDR3aa: CATSRVGNGKTEQYF
v_gene: TRBV15

CDR3aa: CASSQDLGASWETQYF
v_gene: TRBV4-1

CDR3aa: CASSLGGPGANVLTF
v_gene: TRBV7-2

CDR3aa: CSASPSVFNEQFF
v_gene: TRBV20-1

CDR3aa: CASSFENGGTQYF
v_gene: TRBV7-2

CDR3aa: CASTPPGKETQYF
v_gene: TRBV6-1

CDR3aa: CASSFSGAALHF
v_gene: TRBV27